This passage covers 12 T cell receptor beta chains from one sample sequenced in a study of cytomegalovirus exposure and HLA in healthy donors. PCR amplification relied on 60 Vbeta primers (plus 13 Jbeta primers). The data were produced by immunoSEQ multiplex PCR, yet TCRdb's version contains in-frame clones alone and is incomplete. The sample records 140,000 to 150,000 clones, 66% being singletons. Sequencing was performed on PBMCs. These receptors were taken from a woman aged 55 to 70 in good health and CMV-seronegative.

Here the CDR3 reads CASSLEDRKNTEAFF. DNA of the CDR3: TGCGCCAGCAGCTTGGAGGACAGAAAGAACACTGAAGCTTTCTTT. V usage is TRBV5-1 and J usage is TRBJ1-1; a weak D match, TRBD1 (6 bases). V shed 0 bases and J shed 1 base, with 10 bases lying between them. CDR1 SGHRS and CDR2 YFSETQ come from the germline V gene. The CDR3 length is 15 residues.

The rearrangement links TRBV28 to TRBJ1-1; the D gene is possibly TRBD1 (5 bases). The CDR3 totals 15 residues. Germline CDR1 reads MDHEN; CDR2 reads SYDVKM. Trimming removed 9 bases from V and 1 base from J, with 18 bases in between. The CDR3 is CASRSGGKGNTEAFF. The CDR3 DNA reads TGTGCCAGTAGGAGCGGGGGAAAGGGGAACACTGAAGCTTTCTTT.

The J gene is TRBJ1-2, the V gene TRBV9, with 9 bases lining up with TRBD1. Trimming removed 2 bases from V and 8 bases from J; junction bases left unmatched: 10. CDR3 size: 15 residues. The germline V gene encodes CDR1 SGDLS and CDR2 YYNGEE. The CDR3 loop reads CASSVSSAGQGGYTF. The CDR3 DNA sequence: TGTGCCAGCAGCGTCTCTTCTGCGGGACAGGGCGGCTACACCTTC.

V is TRBV21-1 and J is TRBJ2-3; the listed D gene, TRBD1, was not tested against the DNA. TRBV21-1 is a recognized pseudogene. The CDR3 consists of 16 residues. The CDR3 coding sequence is TGTGCCAGCAGCAGGAACCGGGACAGGGGTCGAGATACGCAGTATTTT. Protein: CASSRNRDRGRDTQYF.

This sequence joins TRBV7-2 and TRBJ1-1, with 8 bases lining up with TRBD1. This CDR3 has 16 residues. Germline CDR1 reads SGHTA; CDR2 reads FQGNSA. V gave up 2 bases and J gave up 5 bases; unmatched junction bases: 10. The CDR3 nucleotides read TGTGCCAGCAGCTTACAGGGGGCCTTAAGTAGGACTGAAGCTTTCTTT. Protein product: CASSLQGALSRTEAFF.

The chain uses TRBV7-2 and TRBJ2-3; D possibly corresponds to TRBD2 (6 bases). Germline CDR1 reads SGHTA; CDR2 reads FQGNSA. The CDR3 length is 14 residues. With 5 bases removed from V and 4 bases from J, the gap between germline ends came to 13 bases. CDR3 bases: TGTGCCAGCAGCCGGGACTCGAAGGCAGATACGCAGTATTTT. This codes for CASSRDSKADTQYF.

The chain has TRBV9 and TRBJ1-5, with D unresolved. The CDR3 has 15 amino acids. V lost 1 base, J lost 0 bases, and 8 bases lay in between. Germline V gene lookup returns CDR1 SGDLS and CDR2 YYNGEE. CDR3: CASSVFGDSNQPQHF. The CDR3 nucleotides read TGTGCCAGCAGCGTATTCGGTGATAGCAATCAGCCCCAGCATTTT.

The chain joins TRBV5-1 to TRBJ2-3; 7 bases fit TRBD2. With 3 bases clipped from V and 0 bases from J, the junction kept 1 base outside the gene matches. Germline V CDR1 and CDR2: SGHRS, YFSETQ. The CDR3 totals 14 residues. Here the CDR3 reads CASSSRGSTDTQYF. The DNA of the CDR3 is TGCGCCAGCAGCTCGCGGGGGAGCACAGATACGCAGTATTTT.

The chain carries TRBV5-6 and TRBJ1-2, with D tentatively TRBD1 (5 bases). The CDR3 has 15 amino acids. V was pared by 4 bases and J by 7 bases, with 20 bases between. CDR1 and CDR2 from the germline V gene are SGHDT and YYEEEE. The CDR3 spells CASSPPGTLSSGYTF. CDR3 sequence (DNA): TGTGCCAGCAGCCCACCCGGGACTTTATCGAGTGGCTACACCTTC.

V gene TRBV5-1 combines with J gene TRBJ2-1; the match to TRBD1 covers 8 bases. The V gene's germline CDR1 is SGHRS and CDR2 YFSETQ. The trim removed 0 bases at V and 3 bases at J, leaving 2 bases unmatched. This CDR3 spans 15 amino acids. CDR3 sequence (DNA): TGCGCCAGCAGCTTGGAGGACAGGGACTACAATGAGCAGTTCTTC. This codes for CASSLEDRDYNEQFF.

This chain links TRBV7-2 with TRBJ2-7, with 7 nucleotides matching TRBD1. There are 12 residues in the CDR3. The V gene end was trimmed by 5 bases and the J gene end by 7 bases; junction bases not matched to a gene: 5. The V gene's germline CDR1 is SGHTA and CDR2 FQGNSA. The CDR3 coding sequence is TGTGCCAGCAGCCGACAGGGCTTGGAGCAGTACTTC. Its protein is CASSRQGLEQYF. Together with reference TRBV7-2 and TRBJ2-7, the CDR3 gives the full variable domain: GAGVSQSPSNKVTEKGKDVELRCDPISGHTALYWYRQSLGQGLEFLIYFQGNSAPDKSGLPSDRFSAERTGGSVSTLTIQRTQQEDSAVYLCASSRQGLEQYFGPGTRLTVT.

The V call is TRBV28, the J call TRBJ2-7; possibly TRBD1 for D (7 bases). The V gene lost 6 bases and the J gene lost 2 bases, with 20 bases spanning the gap. CDR1 and CDR2 from the germline V gene are MDHEN and SYDVKM. The length of the CDR3 is 16 residues. CDR3 residues: CASSERRGQRAYEQYF. The CDR3, as DNA: TGTGCCAGCAGCGAAAGGCGGGGACAGAGAGCCTACGAGCAGTACTTC.